The clone carrying this TCR beta chain has ten or more counts. The entry originates in a study of T-cell memory formation after mild COVID-19. The 5'RACE method, run with constant-segment primers, produced TCR alpha and TCR beta cDNA libraries (carrying sample barcodes and UMIs). TCRdb recomputed calls from the 5' RACE reads with MiXCR, one row per CDR3 protein. The repertoire consists of 300,000 to 400,000 distinct CDR3 sequences, with more than 15% occurring once and the leading ten covering approximately 20%. There are 14 residues in the CDR3. Germline CDR1 and CDR2: SNHLY and FYNNEI. V was clipped by 2 bases and J by 10 bases, with 16 bases between them.

Sequencing was done on a sample of PBMCs or a T cell subset sorted from them (not recorded which). The rearrangement links TRBV2 to TRBJ2-3; D may be TRBD2 (6 bases). The TCR was taken from a man aged 18 to 29 who had mild COVID-19 (a few samples of this study predate the infection). Cell type and time point are not known. The DNA of the CDR3 is TGTGCCAGCAGTGAAATTCGTGGGGACTCAGCGCAGTATTTT. It yields the protein CASSEIRGDSAQYF.